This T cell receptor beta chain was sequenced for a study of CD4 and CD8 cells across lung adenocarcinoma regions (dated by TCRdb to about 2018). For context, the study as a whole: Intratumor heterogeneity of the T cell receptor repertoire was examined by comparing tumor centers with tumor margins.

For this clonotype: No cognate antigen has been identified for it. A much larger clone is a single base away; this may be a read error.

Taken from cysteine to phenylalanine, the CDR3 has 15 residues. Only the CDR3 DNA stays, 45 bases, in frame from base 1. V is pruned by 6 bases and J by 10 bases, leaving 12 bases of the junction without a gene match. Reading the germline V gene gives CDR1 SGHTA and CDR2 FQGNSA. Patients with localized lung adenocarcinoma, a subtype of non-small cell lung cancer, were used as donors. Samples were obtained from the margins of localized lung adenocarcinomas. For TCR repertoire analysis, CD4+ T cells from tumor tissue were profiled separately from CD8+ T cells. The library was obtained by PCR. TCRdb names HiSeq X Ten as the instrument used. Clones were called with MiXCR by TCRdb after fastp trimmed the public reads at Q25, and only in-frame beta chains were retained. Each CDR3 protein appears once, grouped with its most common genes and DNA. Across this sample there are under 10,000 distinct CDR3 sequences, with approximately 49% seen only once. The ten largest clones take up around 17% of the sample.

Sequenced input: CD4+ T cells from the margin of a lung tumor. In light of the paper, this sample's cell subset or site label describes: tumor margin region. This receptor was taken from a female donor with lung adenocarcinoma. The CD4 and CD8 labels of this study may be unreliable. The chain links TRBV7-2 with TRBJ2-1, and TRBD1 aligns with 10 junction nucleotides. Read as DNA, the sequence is TGTGCCAGCAGTCGTCCCGGGACAGGGGACTACGAGCAGTTCTTC. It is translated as CASSRPGTGDYEQFF.